Described below is a single TCR beta chain sequence and its context. This sample is drawn from a study of beta chain features in type 1 diabetes. Every isolated RNA sample was fully reverse transcribed, so sequencing captured expressed TCRB transcripts. Assay: immunoSEQ multiplex PCR; the TCRdb copy retains only in-frame clones and omits some. Here the sample spans approximately 330,000 clones, 11% being singletons. CD45RO/CCR7/CD25/CD127/CD95/CD27 staining was used to isolate CD4+ naive, central memory, regulatory and stem cell-like memory cells by sorting. Germline lookup yields CDR1 MNHEY and CDR2 SVGAGI. This CDR3 has 15 amino acids. V was pared by 2 bases and J by 4 bases, with 7 bases of the junction left unmatched.

The sequenced sample consisted of naive CD4+ T cells from blood. The J gene is TRBJ1-1, the V gene TRBV6-5, with 7 bases aligning to TRBD1. The TCR comes from a woman younger than 45 in good health. The CDR3 sequence is CASSYPDRPGTEAFF. The CDR3 DNA is TGTGCCAGCAGTTACCCGGACAGGCCTGGCACTGAAGCTTTCTTT.